This T cell receptor beta chain appears in the sequencing data of a study of blood T cells in healthy people across ages. Notes on this clonotype: The junction shows a germline mismatch at one end, possibly a read error.

This CDR3 is 18 amino acids long. Germline CDR1 MNHEY, CDR2 SMNVEV (reference sequence). Primers used in a second PCR of roughly 7 to 11 cycles were a sample-barcoded 5' primer and a J-beta primer mix. Via MiXCR, TCRdb re-called the 5' RACE reads, giving one row per CDR3 protein. The data show 2 million or so distinct CDR3 sequences, about 49% seen once. The source material was blood. The TCR was taken from a woman between 35 and 50 years old in good health. V and J are TRBV27 and TRBJ2-4, with TRBD2 as a possible D gene (7 bases). The J call could be wrong; TRBJ2-7 is a better fit for the DNA end. The CDR3 nucleotides are TGTGCCAGCAGTCTATCGCCCCCTACGGCGGGGGCCACCTACGAGCAGTACTTC. It is translated as CASSLSPPTAGATYEQYF.